Shown below are 25 T cell receptor beta chains from a single sample sequenced in a study of T cells in localized non-small cell lung cancer. Profiling relied on immunoSEQ multiplex PCR, and the TCRdb table lists in-frame clones only, not all of them. The sample gives roughly 3,600 clones, about 53% of which show up once; around 4.7% is in the top ten. The specimen was lymph node tissue, collected before any cancer treatment. Receptors were obtained from a woman between 18 and 49 years old with stage I lung adenocarcinoma.

The genes are TRBV18 and TRBJ2-1; 7 nucleotides match TRBD2. There are 14 residues in the CDR3. V gave up 4 bases and J gave up 7 bases; unmatched junction bases: 7. From germline, CDR1 is KGHSH and CDR2 LQKENI. The CDR3 sequence is CASSLRENQNEQFF. CDR3 in DNA: TGTGCCAGCTCACTGCGGGAGAATCAGAATGAGCAGTTCTTC.

This clone was recorded a few times. The chain links TRBV2 to TRBJ1-2, with D perhaps matching TRBD1 (6 bases). The CDR3 consists of 13 residues. V was pared by 2 bases and J by 8 bases, with 12 bases between. Germline CDR1 reads SNHLY; CDR2 reads FYNNEI. The CDR3 here is CASSEYTGPGYTF. As DNA, the CDR3 is TGTGCCAGCAGTGAATACACAGGGCCCGGCTACACCTTC.

The genes are TRBV6-8 and TRBJ2-3; possibly TRBD2 for D (5 bases). Trimming took 10 bases from V and 0 from J, leaving 14 bases between them. Looked up from germline, CDR1 is MNHGY and CDR2 is SAAAGT. The CDR3 extends over 14 amino acids. CDR3 bases: TGTGCCATCTCAGGAGCGGACAGCACAGATACGCAGTATTTT. Its protein is CAISGADSTDTQYF.

The CDR3 nucleotides read TGTGCCTGGGATGGGGACGGGTCCTACGAGCAGTACTTC. Translation: CAWDGDGSYEQYF. The genes are TRBV30 and TRBJ2-7, with D perhaps assigned TRBD1 or TRBD2 (5 bases each). CDR1 and CDR2 from the germline V gene are GTSNPN and SVGIG (reference sequence). Trimming stripped 5 bases from V and 1 base from J, with 12 bases between. This CDR3 is built from 13 residues. Full variable domain (remainder filled in from reference TRBV30 and TRBJ2-7): SQTIHQWPATLVQPVGSPLSLECTVEGTSNPNLYWYRQAAGRGLQLLFYSVGIGQISSEVPQNLSASRPQDRQFILSSKKLLLSDSGFYLCAWDGDGSYEQYFGPGTRLTVT.

The V gene is TRBV14, the J gene TRBJ2-3; D unresolved. The ends were cut back, 4 bases at V and 4 bases at J, with 9 bases in the middle. Per germline, CDR1 SGHDN and CDR2 FVKESK. The CDR3 is 13 residues long. Written as DNA, the CDR3 is TGTGCCAGCAGCCCCTCGAGTGCAGATACGCAGTATTTT. Protein product: CASSPSSADTQYF.

The DNA of the CDR3 is TGTGCCTGGATAGTAGGGACTGAAGCTTTCTTT. It specifies CAWIVGTEAFF. The gene calls are TRBV30 and TRBJ1-1; D remains ambiguous. The germline V gene has CDR1 GTSNPN and CDR2 SVGIG (reference sequence). Deletions cut 4 bases from V and 5 bases from J, with 8 bases between. The CDR3 is made up of 11 amino acids.

The chain has TRBV29-1 and TRBJ1-1, with TRBD1 as a possible D gene (5 bases). This CDR3 region has 14 residues. Trimming cost V 4 bases and J 6 bases, with 18 bases left between them. The germline V gene encodes CDR1 SQVTM and CDR2 ANQGSEA. CDR3 residues: CSVGDGIRGAEAFF. DNA for the CDR3: TGCAGCGTTGGGGACGGGATTAGGGGAGCTGAAGCTTTCTTT.

This chain joins TRBV19 and TRBJ2-5; 8 nucleotides line up with TRBD1. Germline V gene sequence: CDR1 LNHDA, CDR2 SQIVND (reference sequence). The CDR3 extends over 14 amino acids. The junction had 10 bases not matched to a gene; V was cut back by 8 bases and J by 5 bases. CDR3 DNA: TGTGCCAGTGCCAAGACAGGGGAAAGGGAGACCCAGTACTTC. Its translation: CASAKTGERETQYF.

This clone rates as large. The chain couples TRBV15 to TRBJ2-1, with D possibly TRBD2 on 6 matching bases. V was clipped by 0 bases and J by 8 bases, with 11 bases between them. Germline V gene data show CDR1 as LNHNV and CDR2 as YYDKDF (reference sequence). The CDR3 spans 14 residues. The CDR3 DNA is TGTGCCACCAGCAGAGAACTAGGAGGGCATGAGCAGTTCTTC. Translating it yields CATSRELGGHEQFF.

V and J are TRBV28 and TRBJ1-2; unclear D gene. Trimming shortened V by 6 bases and J by 8 bases, and 22 bases separated the two germline ends. This CDR3 comprises 15 residues. In germline, CDR1 is MDHEN, CDR2 SYDVKM. The CDR3, as DNA: TGTGCCAGCAGAAGCCCAAGGCAGGAGGACCGAGGCTACACCTTC. Its protein product is CASRSPRQEDRGYTF.

The chain uses TRBV18 and TRBJ1-1; D unclear. There are 13 residues in the CDR3. V lost 4 bases and J lost 6, with 12 bases in between. Germline V CDR1 and CDR2: KGHSH, LQKENI. The CDR3 DNA sequence: TGTGCCAGCTCACTCAACGCGGTGGCTGAAGCTTTCTTT. Amino acid sequence: CASSLNAVAEAFF.

This chain uses TRBV19 with TRBJ2-3; D is unclear. Per germline, CDR1 LNHDA and CDR2 SQIVND (reference sequence). The CDR3 extends over 15 amino acids. Deletions cut 4 bases from V and 0 bases from J, with 11 bases between. The CDR3: CASSTYMGSTDTQYF. Here the CDR3 DNA reads TGTGCCAGTAGTACTTATATGGGGAGCACAGATACGCAGTATTTT.

The chain couples TRBV19 to TRBJ2-1; 8 bases map to TRBD2. Trimming at V came to 7 bases and at J to 9 bases, leaving 20 bases not matched to a gene. The CDR3 has 17 residues. CDR1 and CDR2 (germline): LNHDA, SQIVND (reference sequence). This CDR3 reads CASTPRGSGRPLGEQFF. The CDR3 bases are TGTGCCAGTACCCCAAGAGGGAGCGGGAGACCCCTTGGTGAGCAGTTCTTC.

The V and J genes are TRBV14 and TRBJ1-1; no reliable D call. Trimming shortened V by 5 bases and J by 4 bases, and 11 bases separated the two germline ends. This CDR3 is built from 13 residues. Per the germline V gene, CDR1 is SGHDN and CDR2 is FVKESK. This CDR3 reads CASSISGGTEAFF. The DNA of the CDR3 is TGTGCCAGCAGCATCAGTGGCGGCACTGAAGCTTTCTTT.

Concerning this clone: The junction differs from germline at one of its ends, possibly a read error. V is TRBV19 and J is TRBJ2-7; 9 nucleotides line up with TRBD2. The germline V gene has CDR1 LNHDA and CDR2 SQIVND (reference sequence). The CDR3 is 15 amino acids. The CDR3 DNA reads TGTGCCAGTAGTATCGCGGCTAGCGGGATTTACGAGCAATACTTC. This gives the protein CASSIAASGIYEQYF.

This clone is medium-sized. The rearrangement uses TRBV9 and TRBJ2-5; D gene uncertain. Germline-derived CDR1 and CDR2 are SGDLS and YYNGEE. V gave up 6 bases and J gave up 5 bases, with 14 bases separating them. The CDR3 runs 13 residues. This CDR3 reads CASIPRLEETQYF. CDR3 nucleotides: TGTGCCAGCATTCCTAGGTTGGAGGAGACCCAGTACTTC.

This sequence joins TRBV19 and TRBJ2-1, with a weak D call TRBD2 (5 bases). The CDR3 has 15 amino acids. Germline V gives CDR1 LNHDA, CDR2 SQIVND (reference sequence). With 1 base removed from V and 2 bases from J, the gap between germline ends came to 9 bases. DNA of the CDR3: TGTGCCAGTAGTATAGGGGTACTAGCCTACAATGAGCAGTTCTTC. The encoded protein is CASSIGVLAYNEQFF. The variable domain in full, with the rest retrieved from reference TRBV19 and TRBJ2-1, is DGGITQSPKYLFRKEGQNVTLSCEQNLNHDAMYWYRQDPGQGLRLIYYSQIVNDFQKGDIAEGYSVSREKKESFPLTVTSAQKNPTAFYLCASSIGVLAYNEQFFGPGTRLTVL.

The sample holds one count of this clone. This sequence joins TRBV10-2 and TRBJ2-7, with D possibly being TRBD2 (7 bases). Germline-derived CDR1 and CDR2 are WSHSY and SAAADI. Trimming removed 7 bases from V and 0 bases from J, with 19 bases in between. The CDR3 consists of 16 residues. The CDR3 region is CASTNGGGSSSYEQYF. CDR3 bases: TGCGCCAGCACCAATGGGGGCGGGAGTAGCTCCTACGAGCAGTACTTC.

The chain links TRBV28 to TRBJ2-7, with 7 bases aligning to TRBD1. Per the germline V gene, CDR1 is MDHEN and CDR2 is SYDVKM. Losses at the gene ends were 6 bases for V and 2 bases for J; bases not matched to a gene: 4. This CDR3 comprises 13 residues. CDR3 protein: CASRGTETYEQYF. The CDR3 DNA reads as TGTGCCAGCAGAGGGACAGAAACCTACGAGCAGTACTTC.

This clone was recorded once. The rearrangement joins TRBV30 to TRBJ2-7; D possibly matches TRBD1 or TRBD2 (6 bases each). The CDR3 length is 14 residues. Looked up from germline, CDR1 is GTSNPN and CDR2 is SVGIG (reference sequence). The V gene lost 4 bases and the J gene lost 3 bases, with 16 bases spanning the gap. CDR3 nucleotides: TGTGCCTGGACCCCTCGGGGGCCTAACTACGAGCAGTACTTC. It yields the protein CAWTPRGPNYEQYF.

A few counts support this clone. This chain uses TRBV6-8 with TRBJ2-3, with 11 bases aligning to TRBD2. The CDR3 is made up of 15 amino acids. V was pared by 6 bases and J by 2 bases, with 4 bases of the junction left unmatched. Germline CDR1 MNHGY, CDR2 SAAAGT. The chain's CDR3 is CASRPGLADTDTQYF. CDR3 DNA: TGTGCCAGCAGGCCGGGACTAGCGGACACAGATACGCAGTATTTT.

The rearrangement joins TRBV6-8 to TRBJ1-2, with a weak D call TRBD1 (5 bases). The V end was cut by 2 bases, the J end by 8 bases, with 9 bases between. The CDR3 is 12 amino acids. Germline-derived CDR1 and CDR2 are MNHGY and SAAAGT. Here the CDR3 DNA reads TGTGCCAGCAGTTACCAGGGACGCGGCTACACCTTC. It is translated as CASSYQGRGYTF.

The genes are TRBV30 and TRBJ1-3; D is unclear. V was clipped by 4 bases and J by 0 bases, with 7 bases between them. The CDR3 spans 13 residues. Germline V lookup: CDR1 GTSNPN, CDR2 SVGIG (reference sequence). CDR3 amino acids: CAWKQNSGNTIYF. In nucleotides, the CDR3 is TGTGCCTGGAAGCAAAACTCTGGAAACACCATATATTTT.

V gene TRBV19 combines with J gene TRBJ2-2; D possibly uses TRBD1 or TRBD2 (5 bases each). The CDR3 has 14 residues. CDR1 LNHDA and CDR2 SQIVND come from the germline V gene (reference sequence). V gave up 5 bases and J gave up 7 bases, with 14 bases separating them. CDR3 region: CASSPGRLIGELFF. CDR3 sequence (DNA): TGTGCCAGTAGTCCGGGACGCCTGATCGGGGAGCTGTTTTTT.

Details on this clone: A read error may produce the germline difference seen at one junction end. The V call is TRBV25-1, the J call TRBJ2-1; 7 nucleotides line up with TRBD2. The CDR3 contains 12 residues. Germline lookup yields CDR1 MGHDK and CDR2 SYGVNS. CDR3 sequence: CATSDRGDEQFF. In DNA, the CDR3 is TGTGCCACCAGTGATCGGGGGGATGAGCAGTTCTTC.